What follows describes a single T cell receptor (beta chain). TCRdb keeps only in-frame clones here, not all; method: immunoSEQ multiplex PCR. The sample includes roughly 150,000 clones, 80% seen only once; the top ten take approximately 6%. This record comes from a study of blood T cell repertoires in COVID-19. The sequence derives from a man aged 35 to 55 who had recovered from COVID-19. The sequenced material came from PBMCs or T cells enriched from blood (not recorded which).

DNA for the CDR3: TGTGTCAGAAGCTCAATCCTTGCCCGGGACAGGGAACTTAATGAGCAGTTCTTC. Its translation is CVRSSILARDRELNEQFF. The chain joins TRBV7-5 to TRBJ2-1; TRBD1, as called in the table, went unchecked against the DNA. TRBV7-5 corresponds to a pseudogene. There are 18 residues in the CDR3.